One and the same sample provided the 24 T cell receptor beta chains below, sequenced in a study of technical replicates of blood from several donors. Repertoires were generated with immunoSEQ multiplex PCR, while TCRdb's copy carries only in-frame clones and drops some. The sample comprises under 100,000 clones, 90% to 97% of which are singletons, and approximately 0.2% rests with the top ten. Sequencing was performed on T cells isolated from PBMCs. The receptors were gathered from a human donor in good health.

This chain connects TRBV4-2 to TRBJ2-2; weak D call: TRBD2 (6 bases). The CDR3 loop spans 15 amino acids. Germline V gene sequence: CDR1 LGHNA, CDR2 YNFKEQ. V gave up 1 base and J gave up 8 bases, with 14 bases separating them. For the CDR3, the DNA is TGTGCCAGCAGCCAAGGGACGGCCGGGGGAGGGGAGCTGTTTTTT. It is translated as CASSQGTAGGGELFF.

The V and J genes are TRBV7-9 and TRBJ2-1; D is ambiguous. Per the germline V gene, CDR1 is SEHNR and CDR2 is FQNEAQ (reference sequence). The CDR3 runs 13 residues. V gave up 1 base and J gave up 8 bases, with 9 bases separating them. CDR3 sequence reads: CASSLELPDEQFF. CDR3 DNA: TGTGCCAGCAGCTTAGAACTACCAGATGAGCAGTTCTTC.

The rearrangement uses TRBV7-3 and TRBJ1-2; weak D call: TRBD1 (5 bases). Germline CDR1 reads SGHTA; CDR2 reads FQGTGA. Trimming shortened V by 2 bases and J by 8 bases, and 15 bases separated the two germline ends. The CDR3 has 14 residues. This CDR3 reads CASSLGQGGLGYTF. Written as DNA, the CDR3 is TGTGCCAGCAGCTTAGGGCAGGGAGGGTTAGGCTACACCTTC.

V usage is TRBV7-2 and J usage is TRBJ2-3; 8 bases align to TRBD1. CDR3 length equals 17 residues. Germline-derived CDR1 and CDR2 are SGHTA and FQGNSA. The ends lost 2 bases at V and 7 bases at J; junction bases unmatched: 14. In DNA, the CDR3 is TGTGCCAGCAGCTTACCCCTACTGACAGGGGTCCAACATACGCAGTATTTT. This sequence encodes CASSLPLLTGVQHTQYF.

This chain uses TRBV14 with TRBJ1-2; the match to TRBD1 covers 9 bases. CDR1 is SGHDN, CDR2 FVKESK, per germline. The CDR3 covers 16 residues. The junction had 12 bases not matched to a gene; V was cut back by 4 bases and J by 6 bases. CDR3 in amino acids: CASSLHTRTGANGYTF. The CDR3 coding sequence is TGTGCCAGCAGCCTCCATACCCGGACAGGGGCCAATGGCTACACCTTC.

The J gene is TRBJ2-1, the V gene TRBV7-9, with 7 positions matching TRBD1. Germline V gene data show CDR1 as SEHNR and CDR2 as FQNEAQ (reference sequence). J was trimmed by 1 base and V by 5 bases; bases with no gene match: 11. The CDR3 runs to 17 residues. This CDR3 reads CASSTGRTGESYNEQFF. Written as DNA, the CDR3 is TGTGCCAGCAGCACAGGAAGGACAGGAGAGTCCTACAATGAGCAGTTCTTC.

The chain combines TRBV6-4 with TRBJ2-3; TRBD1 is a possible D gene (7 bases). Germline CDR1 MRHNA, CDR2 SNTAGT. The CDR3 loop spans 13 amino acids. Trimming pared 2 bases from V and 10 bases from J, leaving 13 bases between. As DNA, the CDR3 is TGTGCCAGCAGTGACAATCGCGGGACAGCGCAGTATTTT. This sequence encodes CASSDNRGTAQYF.

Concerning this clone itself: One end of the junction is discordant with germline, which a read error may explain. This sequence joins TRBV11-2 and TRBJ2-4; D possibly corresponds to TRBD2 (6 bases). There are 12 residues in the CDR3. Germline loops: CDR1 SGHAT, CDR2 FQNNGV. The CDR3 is CASSFTGGSLGF. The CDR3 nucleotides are TGTGCCAGCAGCTTTACCGGGGGATCTTTGGGGTTC.

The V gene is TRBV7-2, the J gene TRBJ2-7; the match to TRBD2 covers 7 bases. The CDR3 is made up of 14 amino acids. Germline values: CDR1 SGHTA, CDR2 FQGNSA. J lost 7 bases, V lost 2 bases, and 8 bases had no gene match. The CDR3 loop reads CASSLHWVGGEQYF. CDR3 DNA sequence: TGTGCCAGCAGCTTACACTGGGTGGGAGGGGAGCAGTACTTC.

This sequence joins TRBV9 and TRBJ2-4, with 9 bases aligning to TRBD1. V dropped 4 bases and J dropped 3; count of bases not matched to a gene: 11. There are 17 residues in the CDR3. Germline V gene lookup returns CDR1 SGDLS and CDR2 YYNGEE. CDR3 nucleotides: TGTGCCAGCAGCACGCCCAAAACGGGACAGGGCAAAAACATTCAGTACTTC. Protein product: CASSTPKTGQGKNIQYF. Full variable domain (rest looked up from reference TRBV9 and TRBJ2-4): DSGVTQTPKHLITATGQRVTLRCSPRSGDLSVYWYQQSLDQGLQFLIQYYNGEERAKGNILERFSAQQFPDLHSELNLSSLELGDSALYFCASSTPKTGQGKNIQYFGAGTRLSVL.

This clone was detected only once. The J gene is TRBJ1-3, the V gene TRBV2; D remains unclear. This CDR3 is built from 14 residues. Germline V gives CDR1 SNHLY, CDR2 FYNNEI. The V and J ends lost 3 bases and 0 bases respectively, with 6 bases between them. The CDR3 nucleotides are TGTGCCAGCAGTGACGGGTACTCTGGAAACACCATATATTTT. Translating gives CASSDGYSGNTIYF.

This chain's CDR3 is CASSLAGLAVYNEQFF. For the CDR3, the DNA is TGTGCCAGCAGCTTAGCGGGACTAGCGGTGTACAATGAGCAGTTCTTC. The genes are TRBV7-9 and TRBJ2-1; TRBD2 matches 11 bases. Germline assignment: CDR1 SEHNR and CDR2 FQNEAQ (reference sequence). V lost 0 bases, J lost 4 bases, and 2 bases stayed unmatched. CDR3 size: 16 residues.

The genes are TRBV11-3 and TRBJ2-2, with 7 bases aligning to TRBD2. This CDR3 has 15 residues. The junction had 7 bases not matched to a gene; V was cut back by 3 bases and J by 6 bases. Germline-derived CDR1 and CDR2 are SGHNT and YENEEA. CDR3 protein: CASSFGLEVPGELFF. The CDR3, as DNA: TGTGCCAGCAGCTTCGGACTAGAGGTCCCCGGGGAGCTGTTTTTT. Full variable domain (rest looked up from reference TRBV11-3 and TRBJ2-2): EAGVVQSPRYKIIEKKQPVAFWCNPISGHNTLYWYLQNLGQGPELLIRYENEEAVDDSQLPKDRFSAERLKGVDSTLKIQPAELGDSAVYLCASSFGLEVPGELFFGEGSRLTVL.

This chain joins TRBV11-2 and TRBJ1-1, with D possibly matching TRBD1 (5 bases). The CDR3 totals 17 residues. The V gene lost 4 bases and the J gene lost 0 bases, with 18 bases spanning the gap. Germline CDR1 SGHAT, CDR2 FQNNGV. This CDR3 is CASSYLSAGMMNTEAFF. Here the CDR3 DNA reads TGTGCCAGCAGCTACCTTTCTGCAGGGATGATGAACACTGAAGCTTTCTTT.

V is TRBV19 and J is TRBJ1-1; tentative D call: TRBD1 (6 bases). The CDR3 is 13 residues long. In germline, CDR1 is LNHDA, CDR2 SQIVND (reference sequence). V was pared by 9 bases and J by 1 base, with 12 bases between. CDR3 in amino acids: CASSQQGNTEAFF. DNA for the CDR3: TGTGCCAGCAGCCAACAGGGGAACACTGAAGCTTTCTTT.

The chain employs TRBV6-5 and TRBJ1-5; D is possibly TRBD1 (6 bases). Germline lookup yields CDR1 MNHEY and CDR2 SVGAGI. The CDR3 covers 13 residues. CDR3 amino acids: CAARGAYNQPQHF. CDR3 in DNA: TGTGCTGCGCGGGGGGCATACAATCAGCCCCAGCATTTT.

CDR3 in DNA: TGCGCCAGCAGCTACGGGACTAACTACGAGCAGTACTTC. Protein: CASSYGTNYEQYF. The chain combines TRBV5-1 with TRBJ2-7; 7 bases fit TRBD2. V shed 3 bases, J shed 3 bases, and the junction held 3 bases outside the gene matches. Germline loops: CDR1 SGHRS, CDR2 YFSETQ. The CDR3 is 13 amino acids.

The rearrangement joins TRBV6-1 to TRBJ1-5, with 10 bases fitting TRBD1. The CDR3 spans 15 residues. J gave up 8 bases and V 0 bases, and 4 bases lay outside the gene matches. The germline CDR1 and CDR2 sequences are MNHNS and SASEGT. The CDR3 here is CASSEALGQGEPQHF. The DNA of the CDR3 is TGTGCCAGCAGTGAAGCGCTCGGACAGGGGGAGCCCCAGCATTTT.

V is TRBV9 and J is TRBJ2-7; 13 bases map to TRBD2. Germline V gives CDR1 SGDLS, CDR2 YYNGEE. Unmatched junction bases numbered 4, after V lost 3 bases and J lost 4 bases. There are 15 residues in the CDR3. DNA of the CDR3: TGTGCCAGCAGCGAGGGGACTAGCGGGATATACGAGCAGTACTTC. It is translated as CASSEGTSGIYEQYF. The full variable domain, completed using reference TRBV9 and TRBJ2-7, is DSGVTQTPKHLITATGQRVTLRCSPRSGDLSVYWYQQSLDQGLQFLIQYYNGEERAKGNILERFSAQQFPDLHSELNLSSLELGDSALYFCASSEGTSGIYEQYFGPGTRLTVT.

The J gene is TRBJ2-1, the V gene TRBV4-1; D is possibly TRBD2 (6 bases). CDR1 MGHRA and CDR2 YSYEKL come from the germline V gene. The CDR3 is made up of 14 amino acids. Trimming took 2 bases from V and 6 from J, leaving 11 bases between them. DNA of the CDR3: TGCGCCAGCAGCCAATCGGGACTTACCAATGAGCAGTTCTTC. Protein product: CASSQSGLTNEQFF.

The CDR3 DNA sequence: TGTGCCAGCAACGGGGGGGAAGAGACCCAGTACTTC. Translated: CASNGGEETQYF. The chain couples TRBV5-4 to TRBJ2-5; TRBD2 matches at 8 bases. From germline, CDR1 is SGHNT and CDR2 YYREEE (reference sequence). V was clipped by 6 bases and J by 3 bases; unmatched bases: 1. This CDR3 has 12 amino acids. The full variable domain, with the rest looked up from reference TRBV5-4 and TRBJ2-5, is ETGVTQSPTHLIKTRGQQVTLRCSSQSGHNTVSWYQQALGQGPQFIFQYYREEENGRGNFPPRFSGLQFPNYSSELNVNALELDDSALYLCASNGGEETQYFGPGTRLLVL.

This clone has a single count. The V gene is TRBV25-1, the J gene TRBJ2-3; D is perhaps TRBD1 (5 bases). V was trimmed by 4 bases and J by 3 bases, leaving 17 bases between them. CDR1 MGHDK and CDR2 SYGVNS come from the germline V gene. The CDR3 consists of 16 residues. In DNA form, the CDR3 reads TGTGCCAGCAGTGCAAGTCGGGCAGGGAAGACAGATACGCAGTATTTT. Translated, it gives CASSASRAGKTDTQYF.

In nucleotides, the CDR3 is TGCAGCGTTGAATCGGGGCATAGAAATAGCGGGATACGCGGATACAGGCAGTTCTTC. Encoded protein: CSVESGHRNSGIRGYRQFF. The rearrangement uses TRBV29-1 and TRBJ2-1, with 8 bases that match TRBD2. CDR3 size: 19 residues. CDR1 SQVTM and CDR2 ANQGSEA come from the germline V gene. V was pared by 2 bases and J by 12 bases, with 27 bases of the junction left unmatched.

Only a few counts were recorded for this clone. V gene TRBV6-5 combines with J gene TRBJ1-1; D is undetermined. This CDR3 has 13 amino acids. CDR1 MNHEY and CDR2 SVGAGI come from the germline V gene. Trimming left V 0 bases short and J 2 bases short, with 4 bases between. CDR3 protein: CASSYSLNTEAFF. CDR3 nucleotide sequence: TGTGCCAGCAGTTACTCGTTAAACACTGAAGCTTTCTTT.